This T cell receptor (beta chain) was identified in a study of T cell responses to AZD1222 COVID-19 vaccine. Overall study context: Pooled samples include second doses given at about 4 or 12 weeks.

Germline-derived CDR1 and CDR2 are LGHDT and YNNKEL (reference sequence). The CDR3 length is 12 residues. Trimming took off 10 bases at V and 3 bases at J, with 12 bases between the two ends. Findings and caveats of the study: Of spike-specific TCRs, nearly half reportedly target regions left unmutated in variants. Spike-wide coverage was observed for vaccine-associated CD4 TCRs, with dominant responses at 160-218 and 743-854. Two AZD1222 doses significantly raised spike-specific TCR breadth and depth over controls.

Remarks on this clone: Its antigen is not known.

TCRdb keeps only in-frame clones here, not all; method: immunoSEQ multiplex PCR. Altogether 100,000 or so clones are present, about four fifths being singletons, with the ten largest covering more than 4.5%. The chain carries TRBV3-1 (or the pseudogene TRBV3-2) and TRBJ1-1, with no clear D. The origin of this receptor is an adult in good health. The source material was peripheral blood, sampled on day 0 of AZD1222 vaccination. CDR3 bases: TGTGCCACCAAGGAGATTCACACTGAAGCTTTCTTT. Protein: CATKEIHTEAFF.